This T cell receptor beta chain was obtained from a study of cytomegalovirus exposure and HLA in healthy donors (dated 2017 in TCRdb). The study in broad terms: In an earlier analysis of 450 to 750 of the donors, under 300 Gb of sequence data and just under 120 million unique TCR beta sequences from roughly 180 million T cells were reported. About 320 gigabases of sequencing data and approximately 84 million unique TCR sequences were included in an early release covering around 600 HLA-typed donors. Of the roughly 410 genotyped donors, less than 90% were placed in the genetic ancestry cluster associated with self-reported Caucasian donors. The study aimed to test whether cataloging public T cell receptors could reveal signatures of past pathogen exposure. Using immunosequencing, the study profiled T cell repertoires from around 680 subjects and related those repertoires to cytomegalovirus serostatus. Along with the approximately 700-subject first cohort, a separate validation cohort of about 110 different subjects was used. High-throughput TCR immunosequencing, statistical association of individual TCRs with disease status, and machine learning were combined to predict cytomegalovirus infection status. In a later analysis, previously published TCR beta repertoires from roughly 710 donors were re-analyzed and high-resolution HLA genotyping was added so that TCR occurrence patterns could be studied. In the later analysis, no new phenotypic data were used to find candidate immune exposures; instead, reliance was placed on TCR beta sequences and their occurrence across donors. In an earlier analysis of 500 to 650 of the donors, high-throughput TCR beta sequencing was used to judge whether each TCR beta V gene segment behaved as functional or pseudogenic. Donor age, sex, ethnicity and CMV serostatus were collected together with the repertoire data. A later genetic analysis used genome-wide SNP genotypes for about 60% of the roughly 700 donors, treating that subset as a discovery cohort. Every discovery cohort repertoire had been produced on one sequencing platform. HLA typing included class I and class II loci at four-digit resolution. The number of typed donors differed by locus: roughly 620-630 for A, B, C, DRB1 and DQB1; approximately 520 for DQA1; around 610 for DPA1; and about 450 for DPB1. Because of strong linkage in the cohort, five DR-DQ haplotypes were treated as single units for association and clustering. Across roughly 420 genotyped donors of the cohort, an average of about 220,000 unique TCR beta nucleotide sequences per donor were sequenced, and roughly 20% of those sequences were non-productive.

The library came from the immunoSEQ multiplex PCR assay. For the multiplex PCR, a mixture combining 60 forward primers for TCR Vbeta segments and 13 reverse primers for TCR Jbeta segments was used. The CDR3 region of rearranged TCR beta genes was amplified from genomic DNA by a multiplex PCR assay. On the Illumina HiSeq System, the amplified TCR beta libraries were sequenced as 87-base-pair reads. In the paper's pipeline: In a later analysis, 77 million or so unique TCR beta chains were counted across the roughly 610 repertoires, and approximately 11 million of these chains were shared by at least two donors. A nearest-neighbor algorithm error-corrected the raw reads and collapsed the reads into unique sequences, merging closely related sequences to remove PCR and sequencing errors. CDR3 sequences were aligned to IMGT reference sequences to assign V, D and J gene segments. For a sequence to be retained, a match of at least six nucleotides to both a V gene segment and a J gene segment was required. Rearrangements were called productive when the CDR3 lacked stop codons and stayed in frame with V and J; all others were non-productive. CDR3 was defined by IMGT convention, running from the second conserved V-encoded cysteine to the conserved J-encoded phenylalanine. The earlier analysis of fewer than 750 of the donors excluded sequences that lacked an unambiguous match to a single V gene segment. In an earlier analysis of 587 of the donors, a V segment was called functional when productive rearrangements were above 56.7%, and segregating when the standard deviation between donors exceeded 5%. A statistical classification framework was built to diagnose cytomegalovirus status from the catalog of TCR beta chain sequences. V and J gene assignment, in a later analysis, came from comparing TCR nucleotide sequences with IMGT/GENE-DB human TR gene sequences. Using the TCRdist pipeline, a later analysis assigned CDR3 sequences along with most-parsimonious VDJ recombination scenarios. In a later analysis, every TCR beta chain was defined by the combination of its CDR3 amino acid sequence and its V-gene family, and reads without a unique V-gene family were dropped. A later analysis removed nearly 600 highly shared, low-generation-probability nucleotide sequences to deal with suspected cross-contamination and a sequencing artifact. A later analysis calculated a clonal expansion index for each public chain from normalized within-repertoire ranks of inferred template counts. A later analysis computed generation probabilities with a VDJ recombination model fitted to out-of-frame rearrangements, and checked the results against IGoR. Hypergeometric tests were used in a later analysis to score TCR-TCR, TCR-HLA and TCR-CMV co-occurrence, with a repertoire-size bias correction applied to the TCR pairs. In a later analysis, false discovery rates were estimated by permuting HLA or CMV assignments 20 times. A later analysis grouped co-occurring TCRs with DBSCAN, adding TCRdist sequence similarity when clustering within HLA-allele-positive subsets. Co-occurrence clustering excluded repertoires with fewer than 30,000 or more than 120,000 public chains, plus five with anomalous nucleotide sharing. Held by TCRdb, this immuneACCESS table contains in-frame sequences only and omits some clones. Under half of the omission traces to an unresolved V gene where checked; the cause of the rest is unknown. V, J and clone size are taken as reported in that table, and D and trimming were inferred from the DNA itself. The sample table contains about 88,000 clones; only one count was recorded for roughly 71% of them. The ten most abundant clones make up 2.7% of the sample.

Details on this clone: It lacks a known antigen. There are no base qualities to consult, and no much larger clone falls within one base.

The cohort comprised several hundred healthy bone marrow donors. At the time of sampling, all cohort members were nominally healthy, though unrecorded immune exposures were likely present. The donor was CMV seronegative and belonged to the group of 350 or so seronegative cohort members. A peripheral blood sample was provided by each donor, and peripheral blood mononuclear cells were used for TCR beta sequencing. The Qiagen DNeasy Blood Extraction Kit was used to extract genomic DNA from the blood cell samples. The paper's findings and limits, for the study overall: A group of highly shared sequence variants was considered likely to be a technical artifact of the sequencing pipeline. According to a later genetic analysis, donors in an Asian-associated ancestry cluster had fewer N-insertions in productive TCRs than the roughly 670-donor mean. A further reported finding was that TCR beta sequences accurately predicted the HLA-A and HLA-B alleles for most subjects in the first cohort. V-gene and J-gene trimming of TCR beta chains was associated with a missense DCLRE1C variant in a later genetic analysis, and the association was replicated in an independent cohort. Strong co-occurrence of HLA alleles, especially DR and DQ, made assigning TCR associations to individual alleles difficult. According to a later analysis, most CMV-associated TCR beta chains appeared to be HLA-restricted, and the HLA associations seemed to be driven largely by CMV exposure. The 87-base-pair reads could not distinguish some IMGT-functional V segments, including TRBV6-2 and TRBV6-3, so those segments were excluded. The only immune exposure information available for the cohort was CMV serostatus. Linkage disequilibrium might explain the correlated functional status among segregating V segments, but an unknown experimental factor could not be excluded. The presence/absence analyses assumed that sequencing depth was roughly uniform across donors, and that assumption may not be true. A few of the identified cytomegalovirus-associated TCR beta chains were confirmed in vitro to be specific for cytomegalovirus antigens. The classifier was reported to diagnose cytomegalovirus status with high specificity and sensitivity in both the original and validation cohorts. The study listed 170 or so TCR beta chains as associated with cytomegalovirus. In an earlier analysis of about 540 of the donors, most TCR beta V segments were observed in productive rearrangements about 87% or about 30% of the time, broadly matching IMGT annotations. Seventeen rarely observed V segments, including chromosome 9 orphons, were excluded from the earlier analysis of about 600 of the donors because counts were too low. At a false discovery rate of 0.05, a later analysis linked 16,000 or so TCR beta sequences to specific HLA alleles. In this cohort, only TCR beta chains were sequenced, and detectable features were limited by the absence of alpha or paired-chain data. Because HLA typing was missing for some donors at each locus, association tests included only the typed subset. The authors suggested that the approach could potentially be extended to other disease states and immunological phenotypes. Across donors, most TCR sequences were observed very rarely, whereas some public TCRs were present in many individuals. In a later analysis, TCR association rates were found to vary across HLA loci, with the most associated TCRs seen for DRB1 alleles and the fewest for HLA-C alleles. In a later analysis, several top co-occurrence clusters were reported to appear linked to parvovirus B19, influenza, CMV and Epstein-Barr virus. Compared with equally common non-associated chains, HLA-associated TCR beta chains in a later analysis were more clonally expanded and had lower generation probabilities.

The germline V gene encodes CDR1 ENHRY and CDR2 SYGVKD. The germline V and J ends show losses of 3 bases and 3 bases respectively, and no gene match explains 3 bases of the junction. From cysteine to phenylalanine, the CDR3 is 14 amino acids long. CDR3 DNA only is kept here, 42 bases in frame from base 1. Here the chain combines TRBV10-3 and TRBJ1-2, with TRBD1 identical over 8 junction bases. The sequencing input was PBMCs. The clonotype was recovered from a man aged 50 or older in good health and CMV-seronegative. The sequence in DNA is TGTGCCATCAGTGACAGGGGGCCAGACTATGGCTACACCTTC. Translated, it reads CAISDRGPDYGYTF.